This T cell receptor beta chain is drawn from a study of cytomegalovirus exposure and HLA in healthy donors. Study at large: In a later analysis, it was reported that the 110 or so validation repertoires had been produced on the same platform as the roughly 700 repertoires belonging to the first cohort. Findings and caveats of the study: Within the 130 or so validation repertoires, first-cohort TCR clusters tended to co-occur, according to a later analysis. The study flagged roughly 150 TCR beta chains as cytomegalovirus-associated.

Regarding this clone: Its matching antigen is unknown.

The repertoire was sequenced with immunoSEQ multiplex PCR; TCRdb's copy has only in-frame clones and lacks some. The sample shows about 120,000 clones, roughly 89% of them seen only once. From the 120-subject validation cohort, which was separate from the roughly 690-subject first cohort, the donors were drawn. This TCR came from a woman aged 18-29 years in good health and CMV-seronegative. The sample consisted of PBMCs.

The CDR3 protein is CASSYLPNQPQHF. The CDR3 DNA reads as TGTGCCAGCAGTTACCTTCCGAATCAGCCCCAGCATTTT. The chain has TRBV6-5 and TRBJ1-5; D call uncertain. The length of the CDR3 is 13 residues. Trimming removed 2 bases at V and 4 bases at J, with 6 bases between. CDR1 is MNHEY and CDR2 is SVGAGI in the germline V gene.